The clone carrying this T cell receptor (beta chain) has just a few counts. Its antigen is not identified. This record comes from a study of blood T cells in healthy people across ages. Regarding the study as a whole: It was the long-lived donors that had more naive CD4+ cells and higher diversity than aged donors. Using unsorted PBMCs precluded a conclusive naive versus antigen-experienced comparison.

Then a second PCR, running about 6 to 12 cycles, was carried out with a sample-barcoded 5' primer and a J-beta primer mix. TCRdb redid the calling of the 5' RACE reads with MiXCR, one entry per CDR3 protein. The data contain over a million distinct CDR3 sequences, 20% to 25% of them singletons. These data are also associated with another study on T cells of mothers and their children. As that report states: A primer called M1S, used in the second PCR, added sample barcodes and 2-4 random nucleotides.

This clonotype originated in a girl aged 2 to 10 in good health. The sequenced sample was blood.

CDR3 region: CASSLVGQGLDNTEAFF. CDR3 coding DNA: TGTGCCAGCAGCTTAGTGGGACAGGGGCTCGATAACACTGAAGCTTTCTTT. The genes are TRBV7-8 and TRBJ1-1; TRBD1 matches 10 bases. V was clipped by 1 base and J by 2 bases; unmatched bases: 7. The CDR3 length is 17 residues. In germline, CDR1 is SGHVS, CDR2 FQNEAQ.